This note documents a single T cell receptor (beta chain) sequence. Antigen unknown. PCR involved 60 Vbeta and 13 Jbeta primers. Some clones are missing from TCRdb's copy, which holds only in-frame ones; the method was immunoSEQ multiplex PCR. This table holds roughly 180,000 clones, 9.5% found once. CDR1 is MNHNS, CDR2 SASEGT, per germline. The CDR3 totals 10 residues. V was cut by 9 bases and J by 3 bases, with 5 bases left in between. The sample is drawn from a study of cytomegalovirus exposure and HLA in healthy donors. The study, taken as a whole, reports: Exclusion applied to some V segments, including TRBV6-2 and TRBV6-3, as they were indistinguishable.

This sequence originates from a woman in her thirties in good health and CMV-seropositive. The chain joins TRBV6-1 to TRBJ1-1; D remains unclear. Sequenced input: PBMCs. CDR3 coding DNA: TGTGCCAGAATCTACACTGAAGCTTTCTTT. Protein sequence: CARIYTEAFF.